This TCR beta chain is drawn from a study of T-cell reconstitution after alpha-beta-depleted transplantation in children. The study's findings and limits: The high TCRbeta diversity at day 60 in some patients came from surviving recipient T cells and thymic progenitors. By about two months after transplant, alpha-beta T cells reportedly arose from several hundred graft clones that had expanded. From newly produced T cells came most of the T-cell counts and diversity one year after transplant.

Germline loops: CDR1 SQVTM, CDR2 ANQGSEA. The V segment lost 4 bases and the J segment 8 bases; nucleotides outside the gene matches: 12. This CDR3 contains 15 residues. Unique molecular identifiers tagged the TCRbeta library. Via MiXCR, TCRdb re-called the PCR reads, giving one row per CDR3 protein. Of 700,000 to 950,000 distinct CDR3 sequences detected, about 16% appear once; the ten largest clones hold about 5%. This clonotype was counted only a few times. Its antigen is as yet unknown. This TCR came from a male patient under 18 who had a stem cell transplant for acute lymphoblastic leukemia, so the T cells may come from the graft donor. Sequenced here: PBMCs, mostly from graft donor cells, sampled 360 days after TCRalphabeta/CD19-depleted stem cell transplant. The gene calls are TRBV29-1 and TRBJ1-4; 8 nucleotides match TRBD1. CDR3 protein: CSVVAGTGRQEKLFF. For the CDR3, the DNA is TGCAGCGTTGTTGCAGGGACAGGCCGGCAAGAAAAACTGTTTTTT.